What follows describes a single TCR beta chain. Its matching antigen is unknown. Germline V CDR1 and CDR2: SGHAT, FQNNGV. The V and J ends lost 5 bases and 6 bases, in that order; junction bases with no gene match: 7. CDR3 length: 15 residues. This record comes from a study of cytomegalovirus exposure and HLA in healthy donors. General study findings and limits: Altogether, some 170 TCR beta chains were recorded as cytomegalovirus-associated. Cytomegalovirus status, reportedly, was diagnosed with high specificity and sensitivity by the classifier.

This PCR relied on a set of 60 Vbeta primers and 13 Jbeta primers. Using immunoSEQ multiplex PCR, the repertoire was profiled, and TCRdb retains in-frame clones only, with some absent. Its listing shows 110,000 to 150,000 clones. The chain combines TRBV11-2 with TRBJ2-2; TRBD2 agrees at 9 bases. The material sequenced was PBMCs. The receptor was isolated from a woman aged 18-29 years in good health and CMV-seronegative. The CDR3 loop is CASSASGLASGELFF. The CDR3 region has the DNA TGTGCCAGCAGCGCCTCGGGACTAGCTTCCGGGGAGCTGTTTTTT.